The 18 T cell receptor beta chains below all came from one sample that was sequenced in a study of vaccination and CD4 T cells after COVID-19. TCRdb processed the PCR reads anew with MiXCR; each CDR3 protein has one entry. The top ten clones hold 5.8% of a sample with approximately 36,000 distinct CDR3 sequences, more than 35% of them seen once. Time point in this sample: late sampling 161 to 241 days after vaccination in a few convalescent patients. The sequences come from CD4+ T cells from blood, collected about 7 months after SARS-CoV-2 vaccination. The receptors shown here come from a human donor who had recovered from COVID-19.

The chain's CDR3 is CASSLGLAGVNEQFF. CDR3 nucleotides: TGTGCCAGCAGCTTGGGACTAGCGGGAGTAAATGAGCAGTTCTTC. The chain uses TRBV5-4 and TRBJ2-1; TRBD2 aligns across 12 bases. The V gene's germline CDR1 is SGHNT and CDR2 YYREEE (reference sequence). Germline trimming cut 0 bases from V and 7 bases from J; bases unmatched to any gene: 2. The CDR3 runs to 15 residues.

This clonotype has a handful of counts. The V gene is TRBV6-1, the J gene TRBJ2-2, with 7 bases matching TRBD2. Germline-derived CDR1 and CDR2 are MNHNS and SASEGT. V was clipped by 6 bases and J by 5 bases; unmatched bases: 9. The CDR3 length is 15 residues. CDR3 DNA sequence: TGTGCCAGCAGCCCCACCGGGACTACTACCGGGGAGCTGTTTTTT. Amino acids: CASSPTGTTTGELFF.

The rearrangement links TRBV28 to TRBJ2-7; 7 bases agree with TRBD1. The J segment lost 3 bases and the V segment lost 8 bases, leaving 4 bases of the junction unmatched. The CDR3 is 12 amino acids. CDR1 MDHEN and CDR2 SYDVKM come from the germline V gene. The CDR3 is CASGDSLYEQYF. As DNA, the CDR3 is TGTGCCAGCGGGGACAGCCTCTACGAGCAGTACTTC.

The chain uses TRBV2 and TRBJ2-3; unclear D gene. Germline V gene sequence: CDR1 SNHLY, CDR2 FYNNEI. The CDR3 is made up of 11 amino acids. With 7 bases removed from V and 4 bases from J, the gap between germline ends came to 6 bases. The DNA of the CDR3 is TGTGCCAGCACTCTCCCAGATACGCAGTATTTT. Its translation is CASTLPDTQYF.

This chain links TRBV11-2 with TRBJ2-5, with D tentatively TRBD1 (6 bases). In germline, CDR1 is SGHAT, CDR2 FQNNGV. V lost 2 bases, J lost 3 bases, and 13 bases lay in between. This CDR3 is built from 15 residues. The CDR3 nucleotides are TGTGCCAGCAGCTTATCCTCGGACAGAGAAGAGACCCAGTACTTC. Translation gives CASSLSSDREETQYF.

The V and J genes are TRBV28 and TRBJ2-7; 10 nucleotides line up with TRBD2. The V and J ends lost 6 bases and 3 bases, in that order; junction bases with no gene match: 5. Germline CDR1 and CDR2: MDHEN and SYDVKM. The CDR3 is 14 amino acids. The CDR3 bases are TGTGCCAGCAGGCTAGCGGGAGAGATCTACGAGCAGTACTTC. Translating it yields CASRLAGEIYEQYF.

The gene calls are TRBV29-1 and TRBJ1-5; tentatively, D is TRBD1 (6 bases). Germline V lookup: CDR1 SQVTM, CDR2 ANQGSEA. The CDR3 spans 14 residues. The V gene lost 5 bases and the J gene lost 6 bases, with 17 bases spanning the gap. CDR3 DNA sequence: TGCAGCGTTCGTCGCGGGGGGGGCGGTCAGCCCCAGCATTTT. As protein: CSVRRGGGGQPQHF.

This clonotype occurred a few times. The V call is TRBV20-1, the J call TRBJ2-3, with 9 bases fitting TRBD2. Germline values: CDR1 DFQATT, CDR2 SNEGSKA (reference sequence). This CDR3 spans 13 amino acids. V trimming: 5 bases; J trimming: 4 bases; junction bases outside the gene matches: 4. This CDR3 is CSAPRGRADTQYF. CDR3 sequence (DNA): TGCAGTGCTCCCCGCGGGAGGGCAGATACGCAGTATTTT.

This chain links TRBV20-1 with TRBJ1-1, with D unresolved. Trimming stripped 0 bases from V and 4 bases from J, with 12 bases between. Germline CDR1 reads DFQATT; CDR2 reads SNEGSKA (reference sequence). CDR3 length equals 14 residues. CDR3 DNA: TGCAGTGCTAGAGAGAGGATGGCCGGCACTGAAGCTTTCTTT. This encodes CSARERMAGTEAFF.

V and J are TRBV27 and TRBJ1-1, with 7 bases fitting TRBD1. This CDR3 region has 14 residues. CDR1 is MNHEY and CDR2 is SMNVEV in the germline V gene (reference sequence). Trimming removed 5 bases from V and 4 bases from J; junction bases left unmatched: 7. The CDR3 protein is CASSKMTGTTEAFF. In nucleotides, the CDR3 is TGTGCCAGCAGTAAGATGACAGGGACCACTGAAGCTTTCTTT.

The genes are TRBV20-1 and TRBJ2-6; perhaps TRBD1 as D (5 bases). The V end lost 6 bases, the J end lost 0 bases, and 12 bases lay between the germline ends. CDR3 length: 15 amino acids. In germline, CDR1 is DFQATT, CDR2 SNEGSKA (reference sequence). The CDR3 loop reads CSALDSFSGANVLTF. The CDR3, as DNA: TGCAGTGCCTTAGACAGTTTCTCTGGGGCCAACGTCCTGACTTTC.

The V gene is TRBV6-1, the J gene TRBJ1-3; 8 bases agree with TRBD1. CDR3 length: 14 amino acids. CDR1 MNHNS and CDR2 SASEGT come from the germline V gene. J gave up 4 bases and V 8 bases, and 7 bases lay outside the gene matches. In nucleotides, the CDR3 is TGTGCCAGCTCCCAAGGACAGGGAGGAAACACCATATATTTT. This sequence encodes CASSQGQGGNTIYF.

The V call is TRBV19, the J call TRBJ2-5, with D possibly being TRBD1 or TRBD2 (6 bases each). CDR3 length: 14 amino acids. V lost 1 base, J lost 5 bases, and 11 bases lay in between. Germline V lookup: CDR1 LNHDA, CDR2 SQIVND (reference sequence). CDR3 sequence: CASSIATGRETQYF. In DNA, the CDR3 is TGTGCCAGTAGTATAGCAACAGGGAGGGAGACCCAGTACTTC.

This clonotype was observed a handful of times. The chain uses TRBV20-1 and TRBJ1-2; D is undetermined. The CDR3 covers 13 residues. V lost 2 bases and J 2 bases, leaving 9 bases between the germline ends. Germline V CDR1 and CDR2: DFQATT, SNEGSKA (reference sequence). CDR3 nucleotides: TGCAGTGCTAGAATTACACAGAACTATGGCTACACCTTC. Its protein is CSARITQNYGYTF.

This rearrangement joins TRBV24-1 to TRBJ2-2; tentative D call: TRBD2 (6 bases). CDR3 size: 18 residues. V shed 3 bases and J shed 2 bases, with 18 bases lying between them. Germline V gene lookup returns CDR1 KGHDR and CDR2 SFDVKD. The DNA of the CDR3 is TGTGCCACCAGTGATCCCCGCCTTAGCGGACCAAACACCGGGGAGCTGTTTTTT. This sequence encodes CATSDPRLSGPNTGELFF.

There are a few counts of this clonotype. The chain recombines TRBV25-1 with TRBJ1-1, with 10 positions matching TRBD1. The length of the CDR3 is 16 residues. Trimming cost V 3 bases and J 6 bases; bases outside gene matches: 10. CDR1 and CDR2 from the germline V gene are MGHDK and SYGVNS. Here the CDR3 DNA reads TGTGCCAGCAGTGAGCCGGGACAGGGGATTAGGGCTGAAGCTTTCTTT. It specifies CASSEPGQGIRAEAFF.

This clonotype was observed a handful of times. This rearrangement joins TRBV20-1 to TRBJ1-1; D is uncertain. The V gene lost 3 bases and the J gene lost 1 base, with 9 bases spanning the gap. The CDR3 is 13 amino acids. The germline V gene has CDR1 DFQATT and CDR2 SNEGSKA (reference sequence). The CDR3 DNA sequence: TGCAGTGCTAGGGCCCCGGCGAACACTGAAGCTTTCTTT. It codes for CSARAPANTEAFF.

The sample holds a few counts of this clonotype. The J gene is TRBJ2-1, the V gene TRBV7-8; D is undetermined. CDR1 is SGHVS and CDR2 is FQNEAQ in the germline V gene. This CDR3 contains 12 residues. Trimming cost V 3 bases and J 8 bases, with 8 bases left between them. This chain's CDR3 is CASSFERHEQFF. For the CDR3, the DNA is TGTGCCAGCAGCTTTGAGAGGCATGAGCAGTTCTTC.